This T cell receptor (beta chain) was profiled in a study of OX40 agonist ivuxolimab in advanced cancers. Study in general: Each dose-escalation patient presented with hepatocellular carcinoma, melanoma, renal cell or head and neck cancer. Participants averaged approximately 60 years of age (range about 23 to 90) and were approximately 81% male. Findings and limits, study-wide: At 0.1-3.0 mg/kg, partial responders had clonal expansion among the lowest observed. There were, on average, more expanded clones in CD8+ T cells than in CD4+.

CDR3 length equals 19 residues. CDR1 is SEHNR and CDR2 is FQNEAQ in the germline V gene (reference sequence). V lost 5 bases and J lost 0, with 22 bases in between. The assay was immunoSEQ multiplex PCR, and TCRdb's table has in-frame clones only and misses some. This table holds fewer than 90,000 clones, about 91% found once. A note on this clone: The antigen is unknown.

Sequenced here: CD4+ or CD8+ T cells sorted from blood, sampled in a trial of the OX40 agonist ivuxolimab. This receptor was identified in an adult with an advanced solid tumor such as melanoma, head and neck, liver or kidney cancer. The rearrangement links TRBV7-9 to TRBJ1-4; D uncertain. The CDR3 here is CASSIRALTSIATNEKLFF. The CDR3 bases are TGTGCCAGCAGCATACGAGCCCTTACTTCGATTGCAACTAATGAAAAACTGTTTTTT.